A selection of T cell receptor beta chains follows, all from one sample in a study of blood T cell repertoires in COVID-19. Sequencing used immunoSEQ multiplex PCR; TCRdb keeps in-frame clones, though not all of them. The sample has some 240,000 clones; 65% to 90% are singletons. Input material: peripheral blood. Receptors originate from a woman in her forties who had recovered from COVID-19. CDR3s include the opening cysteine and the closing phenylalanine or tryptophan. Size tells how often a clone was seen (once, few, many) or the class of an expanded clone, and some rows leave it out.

CDR3 protein: CASSVQGVQETQYF
J gene: TRBJ2-5
clone size: -
V gene: TRBV9

CDR3 protein: CASSYHSGTVNYGYTF
J gene: TRBJ1-2
clone size: -
V gene: TRBV19

CDR3 protein: CASSGLGQGSRGYTF
J gene: TRBJ1-2
clone size: once
V gene: TRBV2

CDR3 protein: CSEGEDYGYTF
J gene: TRBJ1-2
clone size: -
V gene: TRBV29-1

CDR3 protein: CASSTKRTGDGYTF
J gene: TRBJ1-2
clone size: -
V gene: TRBV7-8

CDR3 protein: CAISEVGPYEQYF
J gene: TRBJ2-7
clone size: -
V gene: TRBV10-3

CDR3 protein: CASRAGAYEQYF
J gene: TRBJ2-7
clone size: -
V gene: TRBV2

CDR3 protein: CATSRDYGGDYNEQFF
J gene: TRBJ2-1
clone size: few
V gene: TRBV15

CDR3 protein: CASSPTGEGRGYTF
J gene: TRBJ1-2
clone size: -
V gene: TRBV18

CDR3 protein: CASSQGGTWVVNYGYTF
J gene: TRBJ1-2
clone size: -
V gene: TRBV3-1/TRBV3-2

CDR3 protein: CASRPDRAGANVLTF
J gene: TRBJ2-6
clone size: -
V gene: TRBV6-5

CDR3 protein: CASSPELLGSEQYF
J gene: TRBJ2-7
clone size: few
V gene: TRBV6-2/TRBV6-3

CDR3 protein: CASSRPGQGSGELFF
J gene: TRBJ2-2
clone size: -
V gene: TRBV19

CDR3 protein: CASSSPTGANYGYTF
J gene: TRBJ1-2
clone size: -
V gene: TRBV5-4

CDR3 protein: CASSATGDTQYF
J gene: TRBJ2-3
clone size: -
V gene: TRBV7-9

CDR3 protein: CASSFPAGPGTGELFF
J gene: TRBJ2-2
clone size: -
V gene: TRBV6-6

CDR3 protein: CASSLTGGMNTEAFF
J gene: TRBJ1-1
clone size: few
V gene: TRBV7-3

CDR3 protein: CASSMTGPIAGNTIYF
J gene: TRBJ1-3
clone size: once
V gene: TRBV5-1

CDR3 protein: CASRGTSGVYEQYF
J gene: TRBJ2-7
clone size: -
V gene: TRBV19

CDR3 protein: CASSELTRLEHYEQYF
J gene: TRBJ2-7
clone size: -
V gene: TRBV10-2

CDR3 protein: CASSSAGFTGELFF
J gene: TRBJ2-2
clone size: -
V gene: TRBV28

CDR3 protein: CASSFDRANTEAFF
J gene: TRBJ1-1
clone size: -
V gene: TRBV7-2

CDR3 protein: CASSPLAGGDQPQHF
J gene: TRBJ1-5
clone size: -
V gene: TRBV19

CDR3 protein: CASSPRASLGNEQFF
J gene: TRBJ2-1
clone size: -
V gene: TRBV3-1/TRBV3-2

CDR3 protein: CASSLGSGELPQHF
J gene: TRBJ1-5
clone size: -
V gene: TRBV11-2

CDR3 protein: CASSSGVYEQYF
J gene: TRBJ2-7
clone size: -
V gene: TRBV6-5

CDR3 protein: CASSRGQGTGYTF
J gene: TRBJ1-2
clone size: once
V gene: TRBV3-1/TRBV3-2

CDR3 protein: CASSTWRDFYGYTF
J gene: TRBJ1-2
clone size: once
V gene: TRBV7-2

CDR3 protein: CASSESASGASYEQYF
J gene: TRBJ2-7
clone size: -
V gene: TRBV2

CDR3 protein: CASSVRTGGTDQPQHF
J gene: TRBJ1-5
clone size: few
V gene: TRBV5-4

CDR3 protein: CASSLDGGVIPYEQYF
J gene: TRBJ2-7
clone size: -
V gene: TRBV28

CDR3 protein: CASSSARGRGYTF
J gene: TRBJ1-2
clone size: once
V gene: TRBV6-5

CDR3 protein: CASSQAPGSYNEQFF
J gene: TRBJ2-1
clone size: -
V gene: TRBV4-3

CDR3 protein: CASSLGQLNYGYTF
J gene: TRBJ1-2
clone size: -
V gene: TRBV7-9

CDR3 protein: CATRDSGSYNEQFF
J gene: TRBJ2-1
clone size: -
V gene: TRBV10-3

CDR3 protein: CASSSPSTEQLGYTF
J gene: TRBJ1-2
clone size: -
V gene: TRBV9

CDR3 protein: CASSLVEDQPQHF
J gene: TRBJ1-5
clone size: -
V gene: TRBV5-6

CDR3 protein: CSVAASHQETQYF
J gene: TRBJ2-5
clone size: -
V gene: TRBV29-1

CDR3 protein: CASSMGQTNEKLFF
J gene: TRBJ1-4
clone size: -
V gene: TRBV19

CDR3 protein: CASSLLAGGIYEQFF
J gene: TRBJ2-1
clone size: -
V gene: TRBV6-2/TRBV6-3

CDR3 protein: CASSSEGGYGYTF
J gene: TRBJ1-2
clone size: -
V gene: TRBV9

CDR3 protein: CASSLQGYGYTF
J gene: TRBJ1-2
clone size: -
V gene: TRBV5-6

CDR3 protein: CAWSIGQGVTEAFF
J gene: TRBJ1-1
clone size: -
V gene: TRBV30

CDR3 protein: CASSQVSSGGNNEQFF
J gene: TRBJ2-1
clone size: few
V gene: TRBV4-2

CDR3 protein: CASSLPGVTGAFF
J gene: TRBJ1-1
clone size: -
V gene: TRBV28

CDR3 protein: CASSYRDRINYGYTF
J gene: TRBJ1-2
clone size: -
V gene: TRBV7-2

CDR3 protein: CASSFGQSGNQPQHF
J gene: TRBJ1-5
clone size: -
V gene: TRBV7-9

CDR3 protein: CASSSGTGPYEQYF
J gene: TRBJ2-7
clone size: few
V gene: TRBV4-3

CDR3 protein: CASSVQGTDEQYF
J gene: TRBJ2-7
clone size: -
V gene: TRBV5-4

CDR3 protein: CASSLTASYGYTF
J gene: TRBJ1-2
clone size: -
V gene: TRBV27

CDR3 protein: CASSPTSGGHEQYF
J gene: TRBJ2-7
clone size: -
V gene: TRBV3-1/TRBV3-2

CDR3 protein: CAIKTGGSGELFF
J gene: TRBJ2-2
clone size: -
V gene: TRBV6-5

CDR3 protein: CATAMDRAQYF
J gene: TRBJ2-5
clone size: -
V gene: TRBV6-6

CDR3 protein: CASSRTDNQPQHF
J gene: TRBJ1-5
clone size: -
V gene: TRBV6-5

CDR3 protein: CASSLRDRHYEQYF
J gene: TRBJ2-7
clone size: once
V gene: TRBV7-2